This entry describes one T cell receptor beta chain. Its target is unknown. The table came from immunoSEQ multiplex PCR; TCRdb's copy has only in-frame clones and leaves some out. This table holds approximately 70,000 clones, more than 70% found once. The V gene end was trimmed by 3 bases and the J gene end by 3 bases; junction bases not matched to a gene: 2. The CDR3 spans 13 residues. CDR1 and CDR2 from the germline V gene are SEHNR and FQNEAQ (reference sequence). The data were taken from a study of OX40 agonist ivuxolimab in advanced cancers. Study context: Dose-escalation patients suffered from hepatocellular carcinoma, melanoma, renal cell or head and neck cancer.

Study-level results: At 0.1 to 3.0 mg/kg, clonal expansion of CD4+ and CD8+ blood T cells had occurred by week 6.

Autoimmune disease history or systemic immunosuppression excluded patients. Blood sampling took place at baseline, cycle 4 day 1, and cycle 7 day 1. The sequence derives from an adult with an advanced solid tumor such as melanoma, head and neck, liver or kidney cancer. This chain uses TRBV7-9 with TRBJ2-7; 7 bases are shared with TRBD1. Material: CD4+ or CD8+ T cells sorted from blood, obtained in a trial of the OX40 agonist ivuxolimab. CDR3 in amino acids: CASSFGTVYEQYF. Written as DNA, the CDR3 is TGTGCCAGCAGCTTCGGGACAGTCTACGAGCAGTACTTC.